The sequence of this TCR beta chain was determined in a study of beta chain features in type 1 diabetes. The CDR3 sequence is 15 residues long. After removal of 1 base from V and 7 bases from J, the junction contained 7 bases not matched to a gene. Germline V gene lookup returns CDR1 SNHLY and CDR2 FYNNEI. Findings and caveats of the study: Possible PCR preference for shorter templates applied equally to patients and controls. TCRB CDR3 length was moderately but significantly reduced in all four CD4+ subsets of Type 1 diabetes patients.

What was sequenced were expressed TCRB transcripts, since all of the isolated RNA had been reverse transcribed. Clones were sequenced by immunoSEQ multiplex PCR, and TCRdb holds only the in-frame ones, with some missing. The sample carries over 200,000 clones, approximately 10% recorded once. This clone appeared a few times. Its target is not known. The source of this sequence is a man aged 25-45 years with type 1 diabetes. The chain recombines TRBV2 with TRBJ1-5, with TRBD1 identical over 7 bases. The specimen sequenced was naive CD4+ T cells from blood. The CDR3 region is CASSEETGTVQPQHF. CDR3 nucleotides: TGTGCCAGCAGTGAAGAGACAGGGACAGTCCAGCCCCAGCATTTT.